A selection of T cell receptor beta chains follows, all from one sample in a study of beta chain features in type 1 diabetes. Profiled with immunoSEQ multiplex PCR; TCRdb holds only in-frame clones, not every one. The sample includes about 900,000 clones, roughly 15% seen only once; the top ten take about 0.025%. Sequencing was done on a sample of naive CD4+ T cells from blood. These receptors were taken from a woman between 18 and 29 years old in good health. The CDR3 runs from the conserved cysteine through the conserved F or W.

j_gene | v_gene | CDR3aa
TRBJ2-2 | TRBV6-6 | CASRRTSGTGELFF
TRBJ1-2 | TRBV7-8 | CASSSPRQGEGYGYTF
TRBJ1-5 | TRBV7-3 | CASSLTENQPQHF
TRBJ2-2 | TRBV19 | CASRTGASGGELFF
TRBJ1-1 | TRBV4-2 | CASSETAAAQGATEAFF
TRBJ2-7 | TRBV18 | CASSATGGGEQYF
TRBJ2-7 | TRBV7-2 | CASSLGRGQREQYF
TRBJ2-1 | TRBV7-2 | CASSPDYNEQFF
TRBJ2-1 | TRBV5-5 | CASSQGLSSSYNEQFF
TRBJ2-1 | TRBV29-1 | CSVEGLAGGRSYNEQFF
TRBJ1-1 | TRBV7-3 | CASSLGRGNTEAFF
TRBJ2-5 | TRBV2 | CASSVLAGVETQYF
TRBJ2-3 | TRBV7-2 | CASSFRGHGDTQYF
TRBJ2-1 | TRBV5-4 | CASSTTGGYNEQFF
TRBJ1-4 | TRBV20-1 | CSANEYEKLFF
TRBJ2-7 | TRBV5-4 | CASSLDPRSEKQYF
TRBJ2-1 | TRBV2 | CASSEARTYNEQFF
TRBJ2-2 | TRBV4-3 | CASSQDFGTGGKNTGELFF
TRBJ2-5 | TRBV27 | CASSKLFGQRETQYF